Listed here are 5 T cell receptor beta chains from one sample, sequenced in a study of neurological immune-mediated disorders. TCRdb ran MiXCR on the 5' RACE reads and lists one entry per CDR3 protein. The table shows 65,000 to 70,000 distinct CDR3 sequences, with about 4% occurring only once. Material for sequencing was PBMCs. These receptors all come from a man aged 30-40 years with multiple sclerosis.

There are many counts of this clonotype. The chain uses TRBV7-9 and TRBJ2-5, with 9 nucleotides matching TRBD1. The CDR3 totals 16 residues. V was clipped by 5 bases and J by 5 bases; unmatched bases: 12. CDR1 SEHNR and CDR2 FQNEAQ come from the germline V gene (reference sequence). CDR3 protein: CASSNGQGKFGETQYF. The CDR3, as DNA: TGTGCCAGCAGCAATGGACAGGGGAAATTCGGGGAGACCCAGTACTTC. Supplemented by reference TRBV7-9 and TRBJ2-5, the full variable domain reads DTGVSQNPRHKITKRGQNVTFRCDPISEHNRLYWYRQTLGQGPEFLTYFQNEAQLEKSRLLSDRFSAERPKGSFSTLEIQRTEQGDSAMYLCASSNGQGKFGETQYFGPGTRLLVL.

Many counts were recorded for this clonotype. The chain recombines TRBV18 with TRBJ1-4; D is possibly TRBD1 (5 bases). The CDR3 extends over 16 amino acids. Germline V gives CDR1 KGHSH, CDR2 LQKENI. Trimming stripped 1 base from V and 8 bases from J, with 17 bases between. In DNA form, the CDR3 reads TGTGCCAGCTCACCACAAGGCAGGGACGAGAGGGAAAAACTGTTTTTT. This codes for CASSPQGRDEREKLFF.

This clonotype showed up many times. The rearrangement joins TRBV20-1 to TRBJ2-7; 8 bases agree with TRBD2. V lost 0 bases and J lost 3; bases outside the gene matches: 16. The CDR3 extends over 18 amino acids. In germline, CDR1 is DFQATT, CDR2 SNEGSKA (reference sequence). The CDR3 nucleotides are TGCAGTGCTAGAGATGCCACCCACCCAGCGGGGGAGGTCTACGAGCAGTACTTC. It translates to CSARDATHPAGEVYEQYF.

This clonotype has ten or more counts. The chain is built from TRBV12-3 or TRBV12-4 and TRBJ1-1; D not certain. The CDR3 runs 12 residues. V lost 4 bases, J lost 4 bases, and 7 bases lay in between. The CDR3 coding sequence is TGTGCCAGCAGTTCAGTGGGCACTGAAGCTTTCTTT. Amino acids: CASSSVGTEAFF.

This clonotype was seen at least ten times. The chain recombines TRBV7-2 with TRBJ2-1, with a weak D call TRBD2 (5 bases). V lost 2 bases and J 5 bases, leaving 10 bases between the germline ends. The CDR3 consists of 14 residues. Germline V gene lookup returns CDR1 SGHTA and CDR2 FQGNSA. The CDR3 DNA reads TGTGCCAGCAGCTTATTCTCGGGAAACAATGAGCAGTTCTTC. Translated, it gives CASSLFSGNNEQFF.